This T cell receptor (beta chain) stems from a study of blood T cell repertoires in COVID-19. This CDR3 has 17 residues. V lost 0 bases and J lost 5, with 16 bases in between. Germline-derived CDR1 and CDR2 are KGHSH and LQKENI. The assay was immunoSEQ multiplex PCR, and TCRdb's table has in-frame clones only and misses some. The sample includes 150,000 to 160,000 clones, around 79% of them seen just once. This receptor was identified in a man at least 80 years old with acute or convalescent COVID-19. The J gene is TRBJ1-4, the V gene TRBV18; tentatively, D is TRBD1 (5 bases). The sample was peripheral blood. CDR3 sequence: CASSPPGGRSENEKLFF. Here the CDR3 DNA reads TGTGCCAGCTCACCACCCGGGGGAAGGAGTGAAAATGAAAAACTGTTTTTT.